This TCR beta chain was captured in a study of cytomegalovirus exposure and HLA in healthy donors. Study findings and constraints: Judged likely to be a sequencing artifact was a cluster of highly shared sequence variants. The authors later found HLA-associated TCR beta chains more clonally expanded than equally common others.

The CDR3 length is 13 residues. The germline CDR1 and CDR2 sequences are SGHNT and YENEEA. V gave up 1 base and J gave up 10 bases, with 8 bases separating them. With regard to this clone: Its antigen remains unknown.

A multiplex PCR was run with 60 Vbeta primers and 13 Jbeta primers. Produced via immunoSEQ multiplex PCR; TCRdb's table is partial and in-frame only. The sample yields about 94,000 clones, 77% seen once. The sequence was obtained from a man in his thirties or forties in good health and CMV-seronegative. The V call is TRBV11-3, the J call TRBJ1-6; D unclear. The sequenced sample consisted of PBMCs. The CDR3 region is CASSLGAGSPLHF. The DNA for the CDR3 is TGTGCCAGCAGCTTAGGGGCTGGGTCACCCCTCCACTTT.